This T cell receptor (beta chain) was found in a study of shared clonotypes between healthy human individuals. General study points: Measured sharing among donors was expected to vary with sequencing depth. Rarefaction analysis demonstrated incomplete sorted-subset sequencing notwithstanding large depth.

As for this clone: Its antigen is as yet unknown.

Produced via immunoSEQ multiplex PCR; TCRdb's table is partial and in-frame only. The sample lists fewer than 850,000 clones; roughly 78% were seen once. V lost 4 bases to trimming and J lost 3 bases, with 12 bases between them. There are 14 residues in the CDR3. In germline, CDR1 is MDHEN, CDR2 SYDVKM. The specimen was memory CD4+ T cells sorted from blood. Stated subset: CD45RA-negative fraction. The origin of this receptor is a woman in her twenties or thirties in good health. The chain joins TRBV28 to TRBJ1-1; weak D call: TRBD1 (5 bases). Written as DNA, the CDR3 is TGTGCCAGCAGTTCAGGTGACAGATACACTGAAGCTTTCTTT. Encoded protein: CASSSGDRYTEAFF.